What follows are 14 T cell receptor beta chains derived from one specimen sequenced in a study of blood T cell repertoires in COVID-19. Data came from immunoSEQ multiplex PCR; TCRdb stores just in-frame clones and leaves some out. The sample has approximately 240,000 clones; around 89% are singletons. The sequencing input was PBMCs or T cells enriched from blood (not recorded which). These receptors all come from a woman aged 18-29 years in a cohort exposed to, infected with or recovered from COVID-19 (not recorded which).

This clone has only a few counts. The gene calls are TRBV24-1 and TRBJ2-1; D is perhaps TRBD2 (6 bases). Germline-derived CDR1 and CDR2 are KGHDR and SFDVKD. The ends were cut back, 4 bases at V and 8 bases at J, with 8 bases in the middle. There are 12 residues in the CDR3. CDR3 sequence reads: CATSETGDEQFF. The DNA for the CDR3 is TGTGCCACCAGTGAGACGGGGGATGAGCAGTTCTTC.

The rearrangement links TRBV30 to TRBJ2-1; 11 bases are shared with TRBD2. Germline V lookup: CDR1 GTSNPN, CDR2 SVGIG (reference sequence). The V and J ends lost 2 bases and 8 bases, in that order; junction bases with no gene match: 5. The CDR3 is 14 amino acids. The CDR3 region is CAWSPGLAGDEQFF. CDR3 nucleotide sequence: TGTGCCTGGAGTCCTGGACTAGCGGGCGATGAGCAGTTCTTC.

The gene calls are TRBV2 and TRBJ1-5, with a possible D match to TRBD1 (5 bases). Germline V CDR1 and CDR2: SNHLY, FYNNEI. The CDR3 loop spans 13 amino acids. V was cut by 8 bases and J by 1 base, with 9 bases left in between. DNA for the CDR3: TGTGCCAGCCTGCGGGACAGCAATCAGCCCCAGCATTTT. Residues: CASLRDSNQPQHF.

The chain joins TRBV2 to TRBJ1-3; 7 bases match TRBD1. CDR1 and CDR2 from the germline V gene are SNHLY and FYNNEI. Trimming at V came to 2 bases and at J to 0 bases, leaving 7 bases not matched to a gene. The length of the CDR3 is 17 residues. For the CDR3, the DNA is TGTGCCAGCAGTGAAATAGGGGGCGCCGACTCTGGAAACACCATATATTTT. Amino acids: CASSEIGGADSGNTIYF.

Only one count was recorded for this clone. CDR3: CASSEVQVYTSYGYTF. The DNA for the CDR3 is TGTGCCAGCAGTGAAGTACAGGTTTATACTTCTTATGGCTACACCTTC. The chain joins TRBV6-1 to TRBJ1-2, with a weak D call TRBD1 (5 bases). The CDR3 is made up of 16 amino acids. CDR1 and CDR2 (germline): MNHNS, SASEGT. V was trimmed by 1 base and J by 5 bases, leaving 17 bases between them.

This rearrangement joins TRBV24-1 to TRBJ2-3, with 11 bases identical to TRBD2. J was trimmed by 4 bases and V by 4 bases; bases with no gene match: 9. The CDR3 loop spans 17 amino acids. The germline V gene has CDR1 KGHDR and CDR2 SFDVKD. As DNA, the CDR3 is TGTGCCACCAGTGACGTTAGCGGGAGGGCCCTCCCAGATACGCAGTATTTT. Amino acids: CATSDVSGRALPDTQYF.

V usage is TRBV5-5 and J usage is TRBJ2-2; TRBD1 agrees at 7 bases. The CDR3 totals 15 residues. Germline V gene sequence: CDR1 SGHKS, CDR2 YYEKEE (reference sequence). With 2 bases clipped from V and 6 bases from J, the junction kept 7 bases outside the gene matches. CDR3 residues: CASSLNRDRPGELFF. Written as DNA, the CDR3 is TGTGCCAGCAGCTTAAACCGGGACAGACCCGGGGAGCTGTTTTTT.

The V gene is TRBV10-2, the J gene TRBJ2-1; 7 bases are shared with TRBD1. Germline values: CDR1 WSHSY, CDR2 SAAADI. The CDR3 consists of 16 residues. V was clipped by 5 bases and J by 4 bases; unmatched bases: 11. The CDR3 region is CASSSTQGSLYNEQFF. CDR3 bases: TGCGCCAGCAGTTCAACACAGGGGTCCCTTTACAATGAGCAGTTCTTC.

V is TRBV4-1 and J is TRBJ1-2; 8 bases are a match to TRBD1. Germline CDR1 and CDR2: MGHRA and YSYEKL. The CDR3 totals 14 residues. V was pared by 4 bases and J by 4 bases, with 5 bases of the junction left unmatched. The CDR3 spells CASSRRQGFYGYTF. CDR3 sequence (DNA): TGCGCCAGCAGCCGGCGACAGGGGTTCTATGGCTACACCTTC.

The genes are TRBV7-8 and TRBJ2-7; possible D gene TRBD1, 6 bases. The CDR3 sequence is 15 residues long. Trimming cost V 4 bases and J 1 base, with 14 bases left between them. Per germline, CDR1 SGHVS and CDR2 FQNEAQ. The CDR3 region is CASSSSEQGSYEQYF. CDR3 bases: TGTGCCAGCAGCTCGTCGGAACAGGGTTCCTACGAGCAGTACTTC.

The chain links TRBV6-5 to TRBJ2-7; D possibly corresponds to TRBD2 (6 bases). Trimming cost V 2 bases and J 4 bases, with 18 bases left between them. Germline V gene sequence: CDR1 MNHEY, CDR2 SVGAGI. The CDR3 runs 16 residues. Here the CDR3 reads CASSYRGLSQGYEQYF. The CDR3 DNA sequence: TGTGCCAGCAGTTACCGGGGACTGTCTCAGGGATACGAGCAGTACTTC.

The chain carries TRBV6-4 and TRBJ1-2; TRBD1 matches 9 bases. V was pared by 2 bases and J by 4 bases, with 5 bases of the junction left unmatched. The CDR3 loop spans 15 amino acids. Germline values: CDR1 MRHNA, CDR2 SNTAGT. The CDR3 sequence: CASSDVGQGIYGYTF. CDR3 nucleotide sequence: TGTGCCAGCAGTGACGTGGGACAGGGAATCTATGGCTACACCTTC.

This chain joins TRBV6-5 and TRBJ1-1; weak D call: TRBD1 (5 bases). The V end lost 0 bases, the J end lost 3 bases, and 8 bases lay between the germline ends. Germline V gives CDR1 MNHEY, CDR2 SVGAGI. The CDR3 consists of 14 residues. Here the CDR3 DNA reads TGTGCCAGCAGTTACTCGTGGGGGGACACTGAAGCTTTCTTT. Translating it yields CASSYSWGDTEAFF.

The V gene is TRBV19, the J gene TRBJ1-5; possible D gene TRBD1, 5 bases. Germline V gives CDR1 LNHDA, CDR2 SQIVND (reference sequence). The CDR3 contains 13 residues. Trimming took 4 bases from V and 2 from J, leaving 6 bases between them. In DNA, the CDR3 is TGTGCCAGTAGTAGGGGGGGCAATCAGCCCCAGCATTTT. Translating it yields CASSRGGNQPQHF. The entire variable domain, with the rest obtained from reference TRBV19 and TRBJ1-5, is as follows: DGGITQSPKYLFRKEGQNVTLSCEQNLNHDAMYWYRQDPGQGLRLIYYSQIVNDFQKGDIAEGYSVSREKKESFPLTVTSAQKNPTAFYLCASSRGGNQPQHFGDGTRLSIL.